This T cell receptor (beta chain) comes out of a study of T cell repertoires in cytomegalovirus infection. The trim removed 5 bases at V and 4 bases at J, leaving 6 bases unmatched. CDR3 size: 16 residues. Germline CDR1 and CDR2: SNHLY and FYNNEI. Whole-study findings and limits: People with CMV and the relevant HLA were identified by cumulative public TCR beta family frequency.

This clonotype was observed at least ten times. As yet, its antigen is unknown. TCRdb called the reads again in MiXCR, with one record for every CDR3 protein. The sample shows about 330,000 distinct CDR3 sequences, over 7.5% of them seen only once. The source is a human donor in good health (CMV status not recorded). Some clones in this sample may be carry-over from other donors' samples. The chain links TRBV2 to TRBJ2-5; TRBD2 matches 14 bases. Source material: PBMCs. The CDR3 nucleotides read TGTGCCAGCAGTCGCGGACTAGCGGGGGGTTTAGAGACCCAGTACTTC. Translating it yields CASSRGLAGGLETQYF.